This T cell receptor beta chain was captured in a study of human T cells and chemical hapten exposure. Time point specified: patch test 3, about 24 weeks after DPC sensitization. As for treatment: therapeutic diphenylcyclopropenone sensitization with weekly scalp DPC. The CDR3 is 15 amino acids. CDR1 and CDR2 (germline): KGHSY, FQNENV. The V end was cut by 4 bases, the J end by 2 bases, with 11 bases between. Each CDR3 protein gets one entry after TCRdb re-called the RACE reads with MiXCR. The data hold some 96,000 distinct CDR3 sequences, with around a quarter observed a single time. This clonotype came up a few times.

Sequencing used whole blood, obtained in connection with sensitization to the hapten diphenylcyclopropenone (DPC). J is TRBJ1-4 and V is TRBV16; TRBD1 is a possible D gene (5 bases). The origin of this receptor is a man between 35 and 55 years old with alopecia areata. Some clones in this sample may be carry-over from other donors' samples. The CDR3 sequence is CASSRQGTTNEKLFF. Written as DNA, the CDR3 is TGTGCCAGCAGCCGCCAGGGAACCACTAATGAAAAACTGTTTTTT.